The subject of this entry is one T cell receptor beta chain. The final CDR3 position lacks the conserved phenylalanine or tryptophan, pointing to a likely read error. Germline CDR1 SGHAT, CDR2 FQNNGV. V was cut by 3 bases and J by 2 bases, with 12 bases left in between. The CDR3 is 15 amino acids. The data stem from a study of molecular identifiers for immune sequencing clone quantification. Study information: Replicates partitioned RNA from around 20,000 or 100,000 naive CD8 cells into five parts, sequencing four.

TCRdb analysed the PCR reads with MiXCR anew, one entry per CDR3 protein. The sample holds some 320,000 distinct CDR3 sequences, around a fifth seen once. This rearrangement joins TRBV11-2 to TRBJ2-3, with D unclear. The TCR originated in a human donor in good health. Some libraries in this study had Jurkat cell RNA spiked in. Sequenced: naive CD8+ T cells from blood, with Jurkat cell RNA spiked in. The subset was: FACS-sorted CD8+CD4-CCR7+CD45RA+ naive T cells. CDR3 protein: CASSLGYRNTDTQYS. The CDR3 DNA follows: TGTGCCAGCAGCTTGGGCTATAGGAACACAGATACGCAGTATTCT.